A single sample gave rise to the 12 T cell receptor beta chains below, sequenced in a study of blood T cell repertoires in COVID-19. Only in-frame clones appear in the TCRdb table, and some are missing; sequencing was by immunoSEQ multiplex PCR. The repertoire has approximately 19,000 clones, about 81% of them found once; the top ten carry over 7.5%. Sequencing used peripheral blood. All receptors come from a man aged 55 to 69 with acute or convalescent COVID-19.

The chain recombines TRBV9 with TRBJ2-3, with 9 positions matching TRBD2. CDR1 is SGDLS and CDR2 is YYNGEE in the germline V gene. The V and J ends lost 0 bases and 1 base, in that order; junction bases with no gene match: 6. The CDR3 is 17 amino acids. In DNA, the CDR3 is TGTGCCAGCAGCGTAGGGGCGGGGGGGCTTGGCACAGATACGCAGTATTTT. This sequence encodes CASSVGAGGLGTDTQYF.

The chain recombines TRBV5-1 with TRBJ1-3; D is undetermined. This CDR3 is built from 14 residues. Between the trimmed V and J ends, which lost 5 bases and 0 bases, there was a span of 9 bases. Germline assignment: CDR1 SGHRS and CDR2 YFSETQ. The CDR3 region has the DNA TGCGCCAGCAGTAAGCTAAGCTCTGGAAACACCATATATTTT. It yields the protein CASSKLSSGNTIYF.

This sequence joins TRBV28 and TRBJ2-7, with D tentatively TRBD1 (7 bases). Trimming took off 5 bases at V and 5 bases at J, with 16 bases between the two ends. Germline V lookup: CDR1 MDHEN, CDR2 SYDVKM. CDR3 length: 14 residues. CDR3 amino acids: CASSPSWRGHEQYF. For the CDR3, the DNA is TGTGCCAGCAGTCCATCCTGGAGGGGGCACGAGCAGTACTTC.

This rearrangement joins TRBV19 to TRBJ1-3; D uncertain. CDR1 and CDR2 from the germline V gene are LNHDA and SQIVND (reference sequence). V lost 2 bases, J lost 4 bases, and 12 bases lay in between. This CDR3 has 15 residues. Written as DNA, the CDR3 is TGTGCCAGTAGTATAATGGCCTCGTGGGGAAACACCATATATTTT. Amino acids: CASSIMASWGNTIYF.

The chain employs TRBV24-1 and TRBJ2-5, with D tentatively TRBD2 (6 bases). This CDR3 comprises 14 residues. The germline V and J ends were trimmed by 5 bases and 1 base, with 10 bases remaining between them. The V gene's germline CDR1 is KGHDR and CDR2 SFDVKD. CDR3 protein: CATSAPGVQETQYF. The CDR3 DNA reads TGTGCCACCAGTGCACCGGGGGTCCAAGAGACCCAGTACTTC.

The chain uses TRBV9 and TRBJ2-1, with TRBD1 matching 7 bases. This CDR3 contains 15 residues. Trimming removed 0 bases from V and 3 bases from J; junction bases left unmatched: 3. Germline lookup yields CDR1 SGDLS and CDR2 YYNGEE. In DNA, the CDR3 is TGTGCCAGCAGCGTAGCTGCAGGGGGCTACAATGAGCAGTTCTTC. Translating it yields CASSVAAGGYNEQFF.

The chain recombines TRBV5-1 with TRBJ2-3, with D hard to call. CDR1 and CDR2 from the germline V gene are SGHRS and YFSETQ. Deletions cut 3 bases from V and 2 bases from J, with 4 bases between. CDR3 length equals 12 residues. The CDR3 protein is CASSSYTDTQYF. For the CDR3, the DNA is TGCGCCAGCAGCTCCTACACAGATACGCAGTATTTT.

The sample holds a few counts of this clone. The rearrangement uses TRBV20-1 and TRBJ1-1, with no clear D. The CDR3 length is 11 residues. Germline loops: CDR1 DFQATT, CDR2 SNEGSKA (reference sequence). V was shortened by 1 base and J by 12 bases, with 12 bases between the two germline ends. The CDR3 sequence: CSARVDSLSFF. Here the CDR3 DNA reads TGCAGTGCTAGAGTGGATAGCCTTTCTTTCTTT.

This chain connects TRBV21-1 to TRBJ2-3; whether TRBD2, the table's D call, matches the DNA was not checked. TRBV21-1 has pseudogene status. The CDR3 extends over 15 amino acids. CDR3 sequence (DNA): TGTGCCAGCAGCCCGCGCGGGAGGGGGGCGGATACGCAGTATTTT. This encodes CASSPRGRGADTQYF.

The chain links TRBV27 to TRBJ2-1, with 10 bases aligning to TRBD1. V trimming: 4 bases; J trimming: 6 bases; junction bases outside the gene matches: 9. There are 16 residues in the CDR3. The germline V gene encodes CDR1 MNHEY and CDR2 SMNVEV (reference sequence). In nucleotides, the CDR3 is TGTGCCAGCAGTTCCCCCAGGGACAGGGGACGCAATGAGCAGTTCTTC. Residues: CASSSPRDRGRNEQFF.

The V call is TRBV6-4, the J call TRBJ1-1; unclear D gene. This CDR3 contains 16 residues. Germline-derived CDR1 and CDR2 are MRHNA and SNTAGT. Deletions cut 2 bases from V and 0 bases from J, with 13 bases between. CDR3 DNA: TGTGCCAGCAGTGACCTCCAACAGTCCATGAACACTGAAGCTTTCTTT. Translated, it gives CASSDLQQSMNTEAFF.

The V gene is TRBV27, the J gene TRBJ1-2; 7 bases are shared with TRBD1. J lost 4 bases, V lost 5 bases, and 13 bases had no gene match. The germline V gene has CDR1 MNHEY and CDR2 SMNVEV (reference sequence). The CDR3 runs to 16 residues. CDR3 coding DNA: TGTGCCAGCAGTACTATTACCGCAGGGGGGTCCTATGGCTACACCTTC. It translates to CASSTITAGGSYGYTF.